This TCR beta chain was sequenced in a study of blood T cells in healthy people across ages. The CDR3 has 15 residues. Looked up from germline, CDR1 is MDHEN and CDR2 is SYDVKM. J was trimmed by 6 bases and V by 3 bases; bases with no gene match: 5. Primed by a sample-barcoded 5' primer and a J-beta primer mix, a second PCR proceeded for about 6 to 12 cycles. MiXCR, applied by TCRdb to the 5' RACE reads, yields one record per CDR3 protein. The data show 1.5 million to 2 million distinct CDR3 sequences, with roughly 27% seen just once and less than 9.5% held by the top ten. The TCR comes from a woman aged 25-40 years in good health. This rearrangement joins TRBV28 to TRBJ2-1, with TRBD1 matching 10 bases. The sequenced sample consisted of blood. CDR3 nucleotide sequence: TGTGCCAGCAGTTTCCGGGACAGGGGACCCAATGAGCAGTTCTTC. Translated, it gives CASSFRDRGPNEQFF.